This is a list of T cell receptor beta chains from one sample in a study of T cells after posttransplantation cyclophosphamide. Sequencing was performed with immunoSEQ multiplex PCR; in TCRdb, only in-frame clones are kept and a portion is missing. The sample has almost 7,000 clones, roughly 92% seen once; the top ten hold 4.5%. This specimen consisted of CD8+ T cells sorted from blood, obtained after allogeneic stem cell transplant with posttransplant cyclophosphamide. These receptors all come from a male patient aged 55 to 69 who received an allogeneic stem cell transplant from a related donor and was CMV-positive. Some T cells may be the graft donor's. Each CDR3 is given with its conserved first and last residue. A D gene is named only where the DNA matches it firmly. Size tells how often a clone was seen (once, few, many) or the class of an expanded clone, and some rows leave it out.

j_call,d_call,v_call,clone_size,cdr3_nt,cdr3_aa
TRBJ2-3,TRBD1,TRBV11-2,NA,TGTGCCAGCAGCTCTCGAGGGACAGGGGGCCCGACTAGCACAGATACGCAGTATTTT,CASSSRGTGGPTSTDTQYF
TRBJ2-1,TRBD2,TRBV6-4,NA,TGTGCCAGCAGTGAAGCGGGGGGCTCCTACAATGAGCAGTTCTTC,CASSEAGGSYNEQFF
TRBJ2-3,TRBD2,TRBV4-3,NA,TGCGCCAGCAGCCAAGATGTGAGCGGGGGCACAGATACGCAGTATTTT,CASSQDVSGGTDTQYF
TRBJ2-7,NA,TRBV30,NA,TGTGCCTGGAGTGTGGGAGGATCCTACGAGCAGTACTTC,CAWSVGGSYEQYF
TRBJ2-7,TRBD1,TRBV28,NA,TGTGCCAGCAGTTTAATCCAGGGGGCTTCCGAGCAGTACTTC,CASSLIQGASEQYF
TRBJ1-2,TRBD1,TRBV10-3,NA,TGTGCCATCAGTGAGGCAACAGGGGGCCTCTATGGCTACACCTTC,CAISEATGGLYGYTF
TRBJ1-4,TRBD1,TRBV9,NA,TGTGCCAGCAGCGGCGGGACAGGGTATAATGAAAAACTGTTTTTT,CASSGGTGYNEKLFF
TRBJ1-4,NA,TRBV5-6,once,TGTGCCAGCAGCCCTCAAGGAGGAACTAATGAAAAACTGTTTTTT,CASSPQGGTNEKLFF
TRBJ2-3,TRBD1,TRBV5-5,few,TGTGCCAGCAGCTTGTCGGGACAGGGGTACTTTCAAGAGGCAGATACGCAGTATTTT,CASSLSGQGYFQEADTQYF
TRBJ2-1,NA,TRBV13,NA,TGTGCCAGCAGCCTAAGCGGGCCCCGCAATGAGCAGTTCTTC,CASSLSGPRNEQFF
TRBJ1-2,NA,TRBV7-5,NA,TGTGCCAGAAGCCTAACAGGGGCGCTGGGTGGCTACACCTTC,CARSLTGALGGYTF
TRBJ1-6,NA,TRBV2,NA,TGTGCCAGCAGTGAATTGGGGAGCTCCTATAATTCACCCCTCCACTTT,CASSELGSSYNSPLHF
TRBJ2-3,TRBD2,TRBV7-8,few,TGTGCCAGCAGCACCCGGACTAGCAGAGGCACAGATACGCAGTATTTT,CASSTRTSRGTDTQYF
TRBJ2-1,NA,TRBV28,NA,TGTGCCAGCAGTCCGCGGGACCCAACCGACAATGAGCAGTTCTTC,CASSPRDPTDNEQFF
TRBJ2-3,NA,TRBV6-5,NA,TGTGCCAGCAGTCTGCTCGGGGTGAACACAGATACGCAGTATTTT,CASSLLGVNTDTQYF
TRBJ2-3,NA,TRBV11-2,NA,TGTGCCAGCAGCACACCCTACGGGGTTGGGCTAGCAGATACGCAGTATTTT,CASSTPYGVGLADTQYF
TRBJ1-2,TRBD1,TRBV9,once,TGTGCCAGCAGCGTAGCTTTACCAGGGGGCAACTATGGCTACACCTTC,CASSVALPGGNYGYTF
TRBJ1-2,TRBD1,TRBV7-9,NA,TGTGCCAGCAGAGGGACAGGGGGCAACTATGGCTACACCTTC,CASRGTGGNYGYTF
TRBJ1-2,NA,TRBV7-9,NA,TGTGCCAGCAGCTTAGACAGGGTCCTCTATGGCTACACCTTC,CASSLDRVLYGYTF
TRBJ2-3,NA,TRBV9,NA,TGTGCCAGCAGCGCCGGTCCAATAGGGGCGAACGGCTTTACGCAGTATTTT,CASSAGPIGANGFTQYF
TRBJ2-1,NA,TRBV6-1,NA,TGTGCCAGCAGTGGGGGGCTGGAGGGCGGGGGATCAGTTAATGAGCAGTTCTTC,CASSGGLEGGGSVNEQFF
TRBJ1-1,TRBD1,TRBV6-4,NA,TGTGCCAGCAGTGTCACAGGGGGAGGGAACACTGAAGCTTTCTTT,CASSVTGGGNTEAFF
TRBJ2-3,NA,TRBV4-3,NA,TGCGCCAGCAGCCAAAAATCTACCTACCGCACAGATACGCAGTATTTT,CASSQKSTYRTDTQYF
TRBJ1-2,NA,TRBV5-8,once,TGTGCCAGCAGCTTGAAGCCCCTTCATGGCTACACCTTC,CASSLKPLHGYTF
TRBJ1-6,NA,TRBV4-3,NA,TGCGCCAGCAGCCGGTCGGCCCGCGGTAAAAGTTCACCCCTCCACTTT,CASSRSARGKSSPLHF
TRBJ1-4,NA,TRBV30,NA,TGTGCCTGGAGCGGGGGGCCGGGGGAAAAACTGTTTTTT,CAWSGGPGEKLFF
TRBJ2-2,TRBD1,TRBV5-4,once,TGTGCCAGCAGCTTGGCGCCCGGACAGGGATCTCCCGGGGAGCTGTTTTTT,CASSLAPGQGSPGELFF
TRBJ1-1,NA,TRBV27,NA,TGTGCCAGCAGTTTATCGCGGTGGACTGAAGCTTTCTTT,CASSLSRWTEAFF
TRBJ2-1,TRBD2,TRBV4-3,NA,TGCGCCAGCAGCCACCCGGCCCTAGCGGGGGTTGAGCGCCCCAATGAGCAGTTCTTC,CASSHPALAGVERPNEQFF
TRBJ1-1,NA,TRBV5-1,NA,TGCGCCAGCAGCTTTCAGGGACACCTCGATGAAGCTTTCTTT,CASSFQGHLDEAFF